The rows below give T cell receptor beta chains drawn from one sample of a study of shared clonotypes between healthy human individuals. The repertoire was sequenced with immunoSEQ multiplex PCR; TCRdb's copy has only in-frame clones and lacks some. Here the sample spans fewer than 550,000 clones, 60% to 80% being singletons. The specimen was PBMCs. These receptors originate from a woman aged 40 to 49 in good health. Some clones in this sample may be carry-over from other donors' samples. Both conserved end residues are part of each CDR3. The order of the fields is J gene, V gene, D gene, clone size, CDR3 DNA, CDR3 protein. The D gene is left open where the match is weak. The size field is filled for only some rows; it gives once, few, many or a size class.

TRBJ2-5 | TRBV7-9 | NA | few | TGTGCCAGCAGCCAAAACCCCGACGTATCCAAGATGACCCAGTACTTC | CASSQNPDVSKMTQYF
TRBJ2-3 | TRBV29-1 | TRBD2 | NA | TGCAGCGTATGGGGGGGCGGGAGGACAGATACGCAGTATTTT | CSVWGGGRTDTQYF
TRBJ1-1 | TRBV5-6 | TRBD1 | NA | TGTGCCAGCAGCCAGGGGACAGGGGGCGGTGGGGCTTTCTTT | CASSQGTGGGGAFF
TRBJ2-7 | TRBV5-6 | TRBD2 | once | TGTGCCAGCAGCTCGACCAGACTAGCGGACCCGCCCGAGCAATACTTC | CASSSTRLADPPEQYF
TRBJ2-7 | TRBV19 | TRBD1 | NA | TGTGCCAGTAGTGGGACAGGGGCGGTCTACGAGCAGTACTTC | CASSGTGAVYEQYF
TRBJ2-5 | TRBV29-1 | TRBD1 | NA | TGCAGCGTTCGGTTAGGGACAGCTCAAGAGACCCAGTACTTC | CSVRLGTAQETQYF
TRBJ2-2 | TRBV19 | NA | NA | TGTGCCAGTAGCCCCACGCCGCCCACCGGGGAGCTGTTTTTT | CASSPTPPTGELFF
TRBJ1-6 | TRBV2 | TRBD1 | NA | TGTGCCAGCAGAGAAGGGACAGGCCTTGGAGGGTCCCTCCACTTT | CASREGTGLGGSLHF
TRBJ2-1 | TRBV11-1 | TRBD2 | NA | TGTGCCAGCAGGCTAGACAGGGGACTAGCGGGAGGGATCTACAATGAGCAGTTCTTC | CASRLDRGLAGGIYNEQFF
TRBJ2-2 | TRBV27 | TRBD1 | NA | TGTGCCAGCAATCCCCTTAAATTAGATCCGGGACAGGGAGTCGCCCGGGAGCTGTTTTTT | CASNPLKLDPGQGVARELFF
TRBJ1-2 | TRBV29-1 | TRBD1 | NA | TGCAGCGTTGAAGCCGGCGGGCAGGGGGCAAATGGCTACACCTTC | CSVEAGGQGANGYTF
TRBJ1-1 | TRBV28 | NA | NA | TGTGCCAGCAGTTTACAGGGTTGGACTGAAGCTTTCTTT | CASSLQGWTEAFF
TRBJ1-6 | TRBV15 | NA | NA | TGTGCCACCAGCAGAGAATCCCAAAGCTCCTATAATTCACCCCTCCACTTT | CATSRESQSSYNSPLHF
TRBJ2-7 | TRBV7-3 | NA | few | TGTGCCAGCAGCCTTCCCCAGGGGCGGAGTTACGAGCAGTACTTC | CASSLPQGRSYEQYF
TRBJ1-4 | TRBV6-6 | NA | once | TGTGCCAGCACCTCAGGGAATGAAAAACTGTTTTTT | CASTSGNEKLFF
TRBJ1-1 | TRBV20-1 | NA | NA | TGCAGTGCTAAATTGGGTACTGAAGCTTTCTTT | CSAKLGTEAFF
TRBJ2-5 | TRBV11-1 | NA | NA | TGTGCCAGCAGTTCTGTACCCCACCAAGAGACCCAGTACTTC | CASSSVPHQETQYF
TRBJ2-1 | TRBV5-1 | NA | NA | TGCGCCAGCAGCCTCCCGTCCAGCAATGAGCAGTTCTTC | CASSLPSSNEQFF
TRBJ1-2 | TRBV7-6 | NA | NA | TGTGCCAGCAGCCCGGCGTGGGGGAACTATGGCTACACCTTC | CASSPAWGNYGYTF
TRBJ1-2 | TRBV14 | TRBD1 | few | TGTGCCAGCAGCCTACTACAGGGGGCCGACTATGGCTACACCTTC | CASSLLQGADYGYTF
TRBJ2-7 | TRBV2 | TRBD2 | few | TGTGCCAGCACCCGGGACTACCTGCAGTACTTC | CASTRDYLQYF
TRBJ2-2 | TRBV9 | NA | NA | TGTGCCAGCAGCGAAGGGACTTCGCCCCTCTCCGGGGAGCTGTTTTTT | CASSEGTSPLSGELFF
TRBJ2-1 | TRBV2 | TRBD1 | few | TGTGCCAGCAGCGGACAGGGGTTGTACAATGAGCAGTTCTTC | CASSGQGLYNEQFF
TRBJ2-1 | TRBV28 | NA | NA | TGTGCCAGTCAGCGCGGGTACAATGAGCAGTTCTTC | CASQRGYNEQFF
TRBJ1-4 | TRBV21-1 | NA | few | TGTGCCAGCAGCAAATCGGAAGACAAGAGACGGGCAGCTAATGAAAAACTGTTTTTT | CASSKSEDKRRAANEKLFF
TRBJ2-1 | TRBV9 | TRBD2 | few | TGTGCCAGCAGCCGTAGGTCAGCGGGAGGGGGTCCTGAGCAGTTCTTC | CASSRRSAGGGPEQFF
TRBJ2-3 | TRBV9 | NA | NA | TGTGCCAGCAGGGCAGGCCGGGGAACGGCAGATACGCAGTATTTT | CASRAGRGTADTQYF
TRBJ2-1 | TRBV30 | NA | NA | TGTGCCTGGACCTGGCCTGTCTCCTACAATGAGCAGTTCTTC | CAWTWPVSYNEQFF
TRBJ1-2 | TRBV6-6 | TRBD1 | NA | TGTGCCAGCAGCTCCGGGACAGTCATCTATGGCTACACCTTC | CASSSGTVIYGYTF
TRBJ2-7 | TRBV2 | TRBD2 | NA | TGTGCCAGCAGTGCCCCTCTAGCGGTATCTTTCTACGAGCAGTACTTC | CASSAPLAVSFYEQYF
TRBJ2-1 | TRBV5-5 | TRBD1 | NA | TGTGCCAGCAGCTTGGGGTGGACAGGGACCTACAATGAGCAGTTCTTC | CASSLGWTGTYNEQFF
TRBJ2-4 | TRBV5-1 | NA | NA | TGCGCCAGCAGCTTGGTACAGCCGGCTAACATTCAGTACTTC | CASSLVQPANIQYF
TRBJ2-5 | TRBV5-8 | TRBD1 | few | TGTGCCAGCAGCTCCGGACAGGGATTCTTGGGGACCCAGTACTTC | CASSSGQGFLGTQYF
TRBJ1-2 | TRBV30 | NA | NA | TGTGCCTGGAGTGTACAGGGAGGTGGGCTATATGGCTACACCTTC | CAWSVQGGGLYGYTF
TRBJ1-4 | TRBV18 | NA | NA | TGTGCCAGCTCACCTATGACAGAAGTAAATGAAAAACTGTTTTTT | CASSPMTEVNEKLFF
TRBJ2-2 | TRBV19 | NA | NA | TGTGCCAGTAGGGAGGGCCAGGGGGTAACCGGGGAGCTGTTTTTT | CASREGQGVTGELFF
TRBJ2-7 | TRBV19 | TRBD2 | NA | TGTGCCAGTAGTATACTTTTTTCTGGACTAGCGGGAGGTTACGAGCAGTACTTC | CASSILFSGLAGGYEQYF
TRBJ1-4 | TRBV18 | NA | NA | TGTGCCAGCTCACCGTCGGGGGATAATGAAAAACTGTTTTTT | CASSPSGDNEKLFF
TRBJ2-7 | TRBV19 | NA | NA | TGTGCCAGTAGTAGGCCCGGCCCTACCACCTACGAGCAGTACTTC | CASSRPGPTTYEQYF
TRBJ2-1 | TRBV19 | TRBD2 | NA | TGTGCCAGTAGTAAAGGACTAGCGGCACCTTACAATGAGCAGTTCTTC | CASSKGLAAPYNEQFF
TRBJ2-7 | TRBV30 | NA | NA | TGTGCCTGGAGTTTTACGAGAGACTACGAGCAGTACTTC | CAWSFTRDYEQYF